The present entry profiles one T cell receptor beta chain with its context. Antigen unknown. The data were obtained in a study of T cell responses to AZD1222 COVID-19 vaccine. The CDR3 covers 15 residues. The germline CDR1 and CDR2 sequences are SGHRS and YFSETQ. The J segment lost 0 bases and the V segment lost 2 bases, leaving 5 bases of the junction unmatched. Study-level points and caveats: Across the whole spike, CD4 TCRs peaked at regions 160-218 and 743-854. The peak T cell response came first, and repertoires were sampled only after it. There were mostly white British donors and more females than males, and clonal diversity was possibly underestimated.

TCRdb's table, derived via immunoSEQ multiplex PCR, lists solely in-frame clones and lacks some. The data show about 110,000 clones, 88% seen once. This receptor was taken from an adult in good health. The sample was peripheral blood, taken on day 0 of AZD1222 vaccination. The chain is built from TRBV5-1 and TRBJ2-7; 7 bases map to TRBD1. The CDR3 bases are TGCGCCAGCAGCTTCCCCCGGGACAGCTCCTACGAGCAGTACTTC. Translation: CASSFPRDSSYEQYF. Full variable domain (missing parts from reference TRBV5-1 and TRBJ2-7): KAGVTQTPRYLIKTRGQQVTLSCSPISGHRSVSWYQQTPGQGLQFLFEYFSETQRNKGNFPGRFSGRQFSNSRSEMNVSTLELGDSALYLCASSFPRDSSYEQYFGPGTRLTVT.